The rows below give T cell receptor beta chains drawn from one sample of a study of cytomegalovirus exposure and HLA in healthy donors. Sequencing used immunoSEQ multiplex PCR; TCRdb keeps in-frame clones, though not all of them. The sample contains about 130,000 clones, around 71% of which appear only once. The source material was PBMCs. The receptors were gathered from a woman aged 60 to 75 in good health and CMV-seropositive. The CDR3 runs from the conserved cysteine through the conserved F or W. A D gene is named only where the DNA matches it firmly. Only some rows state a clone size, as once, few, many or a class for expanded clones.

D gene	V gene	clone size	J gene	CDR3 DNA	CDR3 protein
TRBD2	TRBV6-5	few	TRBJ2-1	TGTGCCAGCAGTTACTCCGGGGGGTCCTACAATGAGCAGTTCTTC	CASSYSGGSYNEQFF
NA	TRBV5-1	NA	TRBJ2-3	TGCGCCAGCAGAGGGGTTAGCACAGATACGCAGTATTTT	CASRGVSTDTQYF
TRBD1	TRBV7-9	NA	TRBJ1-2	TGTGCCAGCAGCCGACACAGGGGGCCAGACTATGGCTACACCTTC	CASSRHRGPDYGYTF
TRBD2	TRBV7-8	few	TRBJ2-1	TGTGCAACAGCAGCTTCCTCGTCGGGACTACCCTACAATGAGCAGTTCTTC	CATAASSSGLPYNEQFF
NA	TRBV25-1	once	TRBJ1-4	TGTGCCAGCAGTGCCCTGGGCAGGGAGGTAGAAAAACTGTTTTTT	CASSALGREVEKLFF
TRBD2	TRBV9	once	TRBJ2-2	TGTGCCAGCAGCGTAGGAGCCCCAGGGAGGCTAGCGGGCGCCGGGGAGCTGTTTTTT	CASSVGAPGRLAGAGELFF
TRBD1	TRBV11-2	NA	TRBJ1-2	TGTGCCAGCAGCCTACAGGGGCCCCGCATAGATGGCTACACCTTC	CASSLQGPRIDGYTF
NA	TRBV7-6	NA	TRBJ1-1	TGTGCCAGCAGCCTCGGAAGGGGAAGGACTGAAGCTTTCTTT	CASSLGRGRTEAFF
NA	TRBV11-2	NA	TRBJ1-6	TGTGCCAGCAGCTTAGATCGGGAGGGGCGAAATTCACCCCTCCACTTT	CASSLDREGRNSPLHF
TRBD1	TRBV7-2	few	TRBJ1-5	TGTGCCAGCAGCGGCCGACAGGGTTTCCAGCCCCAGCATTTT	CASSGRQGFQPQHF
NA	TRBV5-1	NA	TRBJ2-7	TGCGCCAGCAGCTTGGCCCAGGCCCCGGAGTACTTC	CASSLAQAPEYF
NA	TRBV7-6	NA	TRBJ1-1	TGTGCCAGCAGCTTTCTTGACACGTCCCTGAACACTGAAGCTTTCTTT	CASSFLDTSLNTEAFF
NA	TRBV4-1	NA	TRBJ1-2	TGCGCCAGCAGCCAGGTCACAGGGCCGGGCTACACCTTC	CASSQVTGPGYTF
NA	TRBV18	NA	TRBJ2-7	TGTGCCAGCTCACCCGGGACCTACGAGCAGTACTTC	CASSPGTYEQYF
NA	TRBV20-1	NA	TRBJ1-2	TGCAGTGCTAGAGATGTATGGCAGTCCACCTTC	CSARDVWQSTF
NA	TRBV5-1	NA	TRBJ2-2	TGCGCCAGCAGCTCCCGGGCGGGGACCACCGGGGAGCTGTTTTTT	CASSSRAGTTGELFF
TRBD1	TRBV9	NA	TRBJ2-3	TGTGCCAGCAGCGTAGACAGGGGGCTTGATACGCAGTATTTT	CASSVDRGLDTQYF
NA	TRBV7-9	once	TRBJ2-1	TGTGCCAGCAGTCATGCATCTAGTGAGCAGTTCTTC	CASSHASSEQFF
NA	TRBV10-3	NA	TRBJ2-7	TGTGCCGCCCAGGGGGGCTACGAGCAGTACTTC	CAAQGGYEQYF
NA	TRBV5-1	once	TRBJ1-2	TGCGCCAGCAGCTTGGCCACAGGTCCGGACTATGGCTACACCTTC	CASSLATGPDYGYTF
NA	TRBV7-2	NA	TRBJ1-5	TGTGCCAGCAGCTCCAGCGCGAGGCCCCAGCATTTT	CASSSSARPQHF
NA	TRBV28	few	TRBJ2-5	TGTGCCAGCAGTTTCCCGGAGTACCAAGAGACCCAGTACTTC	CASSFPEYQETQYF
TRBD1	TRBV7-9	NA	TRBJ1-4	TGTGCCAGCAGCGTTTTTTCCGGGACAGGGAGTGAAAAACTGTTTTTT	CASSVFSGTGSEKLFF
TRBD1	TRBV27	NA	TRBJ1-2	TGTGCCAGCAGTTCAGGACAGGATTCTATGGGCTACACCTTC	CASSSGQDSMGYTF
NA	TRBV10-3	NA	TRBJ1-4	TGTGCCATCAGTGAGTCGGGGGGGGAAAAACTGTTTTTT	CAISESGGEKLFF
NA	TRBV5-1	NA	TRBJ2-7	TGCGCCAGCAGCGCGCGACAGGAGGAGCAGTACTTC	CASSARQEEQYF
NA	TRBV18	NA	TRBJ2-5	TGTGCCAGCTCACCCCAGGGGGAGACCCAGTACTTC	CASSPQGETQYF
TRBD1	TRBV6-1	NA	TRBJ2-7	TGTGCCAGCAGTCCCCGGGACAGGGAAGGCGAGCAGTACTTC	CASSPRDREGEQYF
NA	TRBV29-1	NA	TRBJ2-1	TGCAGCGTTGTGGGGGCCAATGAGCAGTTCTTC	CSVVGANEQFF
NA	TRBV9	NA	TRBJ2-7	TGTGCCAGCAGCTCCGCCTCAAGCTCCTACGAGCAGTACTTC	CASSSASSSYEQYF
TRBD1	TRBV5-1	NA	TRBJ2-5	TGCGCCAGCAGCTTGTACAGGGGCGCGGAGACCCAGTACTTC	CASSLYRGAETQYF
TRBD2	TRBV2	NA	TRBJ2-2	TGTGCCAGCACCGGACTAGCACTTTCTACCGGGGAGCTGTTTTTT	CASTGLALSTGELFF
TRBD1	TRBV25-1	NA	TRBJ1-6	TGTGCCAGCACCCTGGGACAGATTAATTCACCCCTCCACTTT	CASTLGQINSPLHF
TRBD2	TRBV5-1	NA	TRBJ2-7	TGCGCCAGCAGCAGTGGGAGGGTCTACGAGCAGTACTTC	CASSSGRVYEQYF
NA	TRBV7-8	NA	TRBJ1-3	TGTGCCAGCAGCTCCTCGGGGATCTCTGGAAACACCATATATTTT	CASSSSGISGNTIYF
NA	TRBV6-1	once	TRBJ1-3	TGTGCCAGCAGTGGGACAGAGAGCTCTGGAAACACCATATATTTT	CASSGTESSGNTIYF
TRBD2	TRBV5-1	NA	TRBJ2-3	TGCGCCAGTAGCCTACGTTCACTAGCGGCGAACACAGATACGCAGTATTTT	CASSLRSLAANTDTQYF
NA	TRBV10-2	NA	TRBJ2-4	TGCGCCAGCAGCGGAGGGGGCAGGGGTGACATTCAGTACTTC	CASSGGGRGDIQYF
TRBD1	TRBV6-4	NA	TRBJ1-2	TGTGCCAGCAGGGGACAGGGGTATGGTGGCTACACCTTC	CASRGQGYGGYTF
NA	TRBV5-1	NA	TRBJ2-5	TGCGCCAGCAGCTTGGCCCCGGGGAGGGAGACCCAGTACTTC	CASSLAPGRETQYF
NA	TRBV19	NA	TRBJ2-7	TGTGCCAGTAGTATGGTACGCGGCATCTACGAGCAGTACTTC	CASSMVRGIYEQYF
NA	TRBV2	NA	TRBJ2-3	TGTGCCAGCCTGACAGAAGATACGCAGTATTTT	CASLTEDTQYF
TRBD2	TRBV4-1	NA	TRBJ2-7	TGCGCCAGCAGCCAAGAAGGGACTACAAGCTCCTACGAGCAGTACTTC	CASSQEGTTSSYEQYF
NA	TRBV6-1	NA	TRBJ1-2	TGTGCCAGCAGTGAAATGCTCCAGGGGATGGGCTACACCTTC	CASSEMLQGMGYTF
TRBD1	TRBV11-3	NA	TRBJ2-2	TGTGCCAGCAGCTACACAGGGGGCAGCGCCGGGGAGCTGTTTTTT	CASSYTGGSAGELFF
TRBD1	TRBV5-1	NA	TRBJ1-1	TGCGCCAGCAGCCCCGGGGACAGGGGGCAAGGGATTGGAGCTTTCTTT	CASSPGDRGQGIGAFF
TRBD1	TRBV5-1	NA	TRBJ1-2	TGCGCCAGCAGCTTAGGGACAGGGACCTATGGCTACACCTTC	CASSLGTGTYGYTF
NA	TRBV2	NA	TRBJ2-2	TGTGCCAGCAGCCCGGACAGCGTAAACACCGGGGAGCTGTTTTTT	CASSPDSVNTGELFF
TRBD2	TRBV7-9	once	TRBJ2-1	TGTTCCAGCAGCGATGTGGGCGGGGGTGGTGAGCAGTTCTTC	CSSSDVGGGGEQFF
TRBD2	TRBV5-1	NA	TRBJ2-5	TGCGCCAGCAGCTACACGCCCCCGGGACTAGCACAAGAGACCCAGTACTTC	CASSYTPPGLAQETQYF
NA	TRBV6-1	NA	TRBJ1-1	TGTGCCAGCAGCCGGGACACCAACACTGAAGCTTTCTTT	CASSRDTNTEAFF
NA	TRBV5-1	NA	TRBJ2-3	TGCGCCAGCAGCTCCGTCCCCACAGATACGCAGTATTTT	CASSSVPTDTQYF
NA	TRBV5-1	NA	TRBJ2-3	TGCGCCAGCAGCTTGTCCAGGGATGTAGCAGATACGCAGTATTTT	CASSLSRDVADTQYF
NA	TRBV7-9	NA	TRBJ2-1	TGTGCCAGCAGCCAACAGGGACGAAGCTCCTACAATGAGCAGTTCTTC	CASSQQGRSSYNEQFF
TRBD1	TRBV5-1	NA	TRBJ2-3	TGCGCCAGCAGCCAGCAGGGACAGGGCACAGATACGCAGTATTTT	CASSQQGQGTDTQYF
TRBD2	TRBV27	NA	TRBJ2-7	TGTGCCAGCAGTTCCCGGACTAGCTCCAACGAGCAGTACTTC	CASSSRTSSNEQYF
NA	TRBV5-1	NA	TRBJ1-1	TGCGCCAGCAGCTTCCCCCAGGGCCAGGGCACTGAAGCTTTCTTT	CASSFPQGQGTEAFF